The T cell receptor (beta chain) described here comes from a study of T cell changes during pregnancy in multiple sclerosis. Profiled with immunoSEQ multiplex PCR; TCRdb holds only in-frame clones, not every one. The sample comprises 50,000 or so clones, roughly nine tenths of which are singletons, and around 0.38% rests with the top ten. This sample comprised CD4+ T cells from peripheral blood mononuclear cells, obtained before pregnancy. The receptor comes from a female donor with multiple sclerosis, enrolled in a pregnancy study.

The CDR3 DNA is TGCGCCAGCAGCTTGGAAGGGGGAGTAGGCGAGCAGTACTTC. Its protein is CASSLEGGVGEQYF. The chain recombines TRBV5-1 with TRBJ2-7; a possible D gene is TRBD1 (6 bases). The CDR3 totals 14 residues. Germline lookup yields CDR1 SGHRS and CDR2 YFSETQ. V lost 0 bases to trimming and J lost 6 bases, with 13 bases between them.